Listed below are T cell receptor beta chains from one sample, sequenced in a study of blood T cell repertoires in COVID-19. Data came from immunoSEQ multiplex PCR; TCRdb stores just in-frame clones and leaves some out. In the table there are some 240,000 clones, about 86% of which are singletons. Sequenced input: PBMCs or T cells enriched from blood (not recorded which). The receptors were sampled from a man aged 30 to 39 with acute COVID-19. CDR3s include the opening cysteine and the closing phenylalanine or tryptophan. Each record gives: J gene, V gene, CDR3 protein.

TRBJ1-5 TRBV27 CASSSTPSGQGEPQHF
TRBJ2-3 TRBV11-2 CASSLWSGATDTQYF
TRBJ2-3 TRBV10-3 CAISEGTGGTDTQYF
TRBJ2-2 TRBV6-5 CASSYPSGGVTGELFF
TRBJ2-3 TRBV28 CASSSGTGGSDTQYF
TRBJ1-5 TRBV6-2/TRBV6-3 CASSLSDRLYSNQPQHF
TRBJ2-2 TRBV10-1 CASSEGDPGQEMIGELFF
TRBJ1-3 TRBV7-2 CASSEGTAGNTIYF
TRBJ1-1 TRBV6-2/TRBV6-3 CASRPRGRITEAFF
TRBJ1-1 TRBV28 CASSLSATRLNTEAFF
TRBJ2-1 TRBV9 CASSVDYGLDEQFF
TRBJ2-1 TRBV6-5 CASGRTAYNEQFF
TRBJ2-3 TRBV2 CASRSADSTDTQYF
TRBJ2-4 TRBV12-5 CASGSLGIQYF
TRBJ1-5 TRBV30 CAWSVRAGKNQPQHF
TRBJ2-2 TRBV29-1 CSGDRANTGELFF
TRBJ1-1 TRBV9 CASSVVTGRTEAFF
TRBJ2-1 TRBV7-2 CASSLGRWGQYNEQFF
TRBJ2-1 TRBV7-6 CASSPRLAGPAYNEQFF
TRBJ2-4 TRBV19 CASSPGFSQAKNIQYF
TRBJ2-5 TRBV3-1/TRBV3-2 CASIRRGGETQYF
TRBJ2-5 TRBV11-3 CASSLQASGSETQYF
TRBJ2-3 TRBV28 CASSSLWDRGTDTQYF
TRBJ2-3 TRBV7-3 CASSPSSLAQTTDTQYF
TRBJ1-4 TRBV6-5 CASSYSADEKLFF
TRBJ1-2 TRBV20-1 CSASDPNRAAYGYTF
TRBJ2-1 TRBV12-3/TRBV12-4 CASSRNFRDRVLF
TRBJ1-2 TRBV10-1 CASSEQPNYGYTF
TRBJ1-2 TRBV5-6 CASSLGGRGDYGYTF
TRBJ2-1 TRBV7-9 CASSPIREEQFF
TRBJ2-3 TRBV7-9 CASSFRTATSTDTQYF
TRBJ2-6 TRBV6-1 CASSDPLASGANVLTF
TRBJ2-1 TRBV6-2/TRBV6-3 CASSYSILAGTFYNEQFF
TRBJ1-1 TRBV5-1 CASSPALQVVNTEAFF
TRBJ1-5 TRBV7-2 CASSLKGGNGQPQHF
TRBJ2-1 TRBV2 CASRNGADNEQFF
TRBJ1-4 TRBV10-3 CAISERGQPATNEKLFF
TRBJ1-3 TRBV18 CASSPEGQTIAVSGNTIYF
TRBJ1-1 TRBV3-1/TRBV3-2 CASSLNQNTEAFF
TRBJ1-5 TRBV18 CASSPLNLQGYQPQHF
TRBJ2-1 TRBV25-1 CASSAGLADNEQFF
TRBJ2-3 TRBV19 CASRDYMTSTDTQYF
TRBJ1-6 TRBV28 CASSLLGQMSLHF
TRBJ1-1 TRBV3-1/TRBV3-2 CASSQDNPRSQGGEAFF
TRBJ2-1 TRBV6-6 CASSTPGVEQFF
TRBJ2-1 TRBV27 CASSFNSAENEQFF
TRBJ1-4 TRBV6-5 CASSYGAGVNEKLFF
TRBJ2-3 TRBV5-1 CASSLRNLGTDTQYF
TRBJ1-1 TRBV4-3 CASSQDGQRNTEAFF
TRBJ1-2 TRBV28 CASSLANIYGYTF
TRBJ2-3 TRBV6-4 CASSDQGTDTQYF
TRBJ1-1 TRBV10-1 CASGDRLGGTEAFF
TRBJ1-3 TRBV3-1/TRBV3-2 CASSQEQIGVGNTIYF
TRBJ2-1 TRBV4-2 CASSHGTSGGMTYNEQFF
TRBJ1-4 TRBV2 CASRGTGGTNEKLFF
TRBJ2-3 TRBV9 CASSALDTQYF
TRBJ1-2 TRBV7-8 CASSPRRSRYYGYTF
TRBJ2-5 TRBV28 CASSSSGGAGETQYF